This TCR beta chain was captured in a study of CD8 T cells in Susac syndrome. General study points: The study's TCR sequencing and HLA analysis covered a relatively small number of individuals, and the study acknowledged this.

When the RNA was reverse transcribed, random hexamers were used with an input of about 0.45 to 1 ug. An immunoSEQ multiplex PCR amplified TCR beta CDR3 over 54 Vbeta and 13 Jbeta. TCRdb reprocessed the immunoSEQ multiplex PCR reads via MiXCR and lists one record per CDR3 protein. In the table there are about 430,000 distinct CDR3 sequences, more than 70% of which are singletons. CD8+ and CD4+ T cells from blood underwent TCR beta sequencing, which was carried out in a high-throughput format. While CD8+ and CD4+ T cells were isolated negatively, TEMRA cells were enriched by FACS. Concerning this clonotype: Its antigen is still unknown.

The receptor was derived from a human donor with multiple sclerosis. Input material: CD8+ T cells from PBMCs.

The CDR3, as DNA: TGTGCCAGTAGTATTATTCAGGGAGGATACAATGAGCAGTTCTTC. Protein sequence: CASSIIQGGYNEQFF. The rearrangement links TRBV19 to TRBJ2-1, with D perhaps matching TRBD2 (6 bases). The germline V gene encodes CDR1 LNHDA and CDR2 SQIVND (reference sequence). Deletions cut 3 bases from V and 4 bases from J, with 13 bases between. The CDR3 length is 15 residues.